Presented here are 25 T cell receptor beta chains from one specimen sequenced in a study of control samples from healthy donors and cancer patients. Sequencing was performed with immunoSEQ multiplex PCR; in TCRdb, only in-frame clones are kept and a portion is missing. The sample lists 150,000 to 200,000 clones, approximately 93% occurring once. Sample: blood. These receptors came from a woman aged 40 to 49 in good health.

The rearrangement links TRBV4-3 to TRBJ2-2; D gene uncertain. The ends were cut back, 4 bases at V and 0 bases at J, with 12 bases in the middle. Germline V gene lookup returns CDR1 LGHNA and CDR2 YSLEER. There are 16 residues in the CDR3. As DNA, the CDR3 is TGCGCCAGCAGCCGAGAGACACTTACGAACACCGGGGAGCTGTTTTTT. Protein product: CASSRETLTNTGELFF.

The rearrangement links TRBV4-3 to TRBJ1-6; TRBD1 aligns across 7 bases. J lost 4 bases, V lost 3 bases, and 9 bases had no gene match. The V gene's germline CDR1 is LGHNA and CDR2 YSLEER. The CDR3 runs to 17 residues. DNA of the CDR3: TGCGCCAGCAGCCAGGGGACAGTATCCCTTTATAATTCACCCCTCCACTTT. This sequence encodes CASSQGTVSLYNSPLHF.

The gene calls are TRBV5-1 and TRBJ1-2; D is uncertain. Germline V gene data show CDR1 as SGHRS and CDR2 as YFSETQ. V was pared by 4 bases and J by 2 bases, with 9 bases between. This CDR3 is built from 13 residues. The CDR3 nucleotides are TGCGCCAGCAGCGGTGAAGGCAACTATGGCTACACCTTC. Amino acids: CASSGEGNYGYTF.

J is TRBJ1-1 and V is TRBV9, with D perhaps matching TRBD1 (5 bases). Germline V CDR1 and CDR2: SGDLS, YYNGEE. The CDR3 sequence is 14 residues long. V was shortened by 0 bases and J by 5 bases, with 11 bases between the two germline ends. CDR3 nucleotides: TGTGCCAGCAGCGTAGAAGGACACCAGACTGAAGCTTTCTTT. It is translated as CASSVEGHQTEAFF.

The chain recombines TRBV15 with TRBJ1-3; D is unclear. Trimming took off 0 bases at V and 8 bases at J, with 17 bases between the two ends. This CDR3 is built from 16 residues. CDR1 and CDR2 from the germline V gene are LNHNV and YYDKDF (reference sequence). The CDR3 region is CATSRDPTGTRDTIYF. The CDR3 region has the DNA TGTGCCACCAGCAGAGATCCCACGGGTACGCGGGACACCATATATTTT.

The rearrangement uses TRBV10-1 and TRBJ1-2; no definite D call. The germline V and J ends were trimmed by 6 bases and 3 bases, with 8 bases remaining between them. Looked up from germline, CDR1 is WNHNN and CDR2 is SYGVQD (reference sequence). This CDR3 spans 12 amino acids. The CDR3 sequence: CASRTIYYGYTF. The CDR3 DNA follows: TGCGCCAGCAGGACTATTTACTATGGCTACACCTTC.

V is TRBV11-2 and J is TRBJ1-1; D is undetermined. Trimming shortened V by 5 bases and J by 6 bases, and 22 bases separated the two germline ends. Germline values: CDR1 SGHAT, CDR2 FQNNGV. The CDR3 is 16 residues long. CDR3 region: CASSTWARPSESEAFF. CDR3 coding DNA: TGTGCCAGCAGCACCTGGGCACGGCCGTCGGAATCTGAAGCTTTCTTT. Full variable domain (missing parts from reference TRBV11-2 and TRBJ1-1): EAGVAQSPRYKIIEKRQSVAFWCNPISGHATLYWYQQILGQGPKLLIQFQNNGVVDDSQLPKDRFSAERLKGVDSTLKIQPAKLEDSAVYLCASSTWARPSESEAFFGQGTRLTVV.

The chain is built from TRBV29-1 and TRBJ2-1, with D unresolved. This CDR3 has 11 residues. Trimming removed 5 bases at V and 3 bases at J, with 5 bases between. Germline V gene lookup returns CDR1 SQVTM and CDR2 ANQGSEA. The CDR3 DNA is TGCAGCGTTTTCAGCTACAATGAGCAGTTCTTC. Translation gives CSVFSYNEQFF.

This clone occurred once. The chain carries TRBV6-1 and TRBJ1-4, with 10 bases lining up with TRBD1. J lost 8 bases, V lost 3 bases, and 9 bases had no gene match. Per germline, CDR1 MNHNS and CDR2 SASEGT. This CDR3 comprises 16 residues. The CDR3 coding sequence is TGTGCCAGCAGTGAGCCGACAGGGGGCTCTAGGGAAAAACTGTTTTTT. Its translation: CASSEPTGGSREKLFF.

The chain carries TRBV5-1 and TRBJ2-7; 9 bases map to TRBD1. Trimming at V came to 4 bases and at J to 4 bases, leaving 9 bases not matched to a gene. This CDR3 has 15 residues. Germline-derived CDR1 and CDR2 are SGHRS and YFSETQ. The CDR3 protein is CASSPQQGARYEQYF. The CDR3, as DNA: TGCGCCAGCAGCCCGCAACAGGGGGCGCGTTACGAGCAGTACTTC.

J is TRBJ2-2 and V is TRBV19; TRBD2 might be the D (7 bases). Germline assignment: CDR1 LNHDA and CDR2 SQIVND (reference sequence). The CDR3 length is 16 residues. V shed 6 bases and J shed 6 bases, with 20 bases lying between them. The CDR3: CASRTGRGARSGELFF. The CDR3 DNA is TGTGCCAGTAGAACCGGCCGGGGGGCTAGGTCCGGGGAGCTGTTTTTT.

The chain carries TRBV27 and TRBJ2-5, with 10 nucleotides matching TRBD2. The germline gives CDR1 MNHEY, CDR2 SMNVEV (reference sequence). V lost 5 bases and J lost 5; bases outside the gene matches: 11. CDR3 size: 16 residues. In nucleotides, the CDR3 is TGTGCCAGCAGTCGCACTTCTAGCGGGGGTATCGAGACCCAGTACTTC. It specifies CASSRTSSGGIETQYF.

V is TRBV6-4 and J is TRBJ2-1; D might be TRBD2 (5 bases). The V gene lost 3 bases and the J gene lost 6 bases, with 21 bases spanning the gap. Germline V lookup: CDR1 MRHNA, CDR2 SNTAGT. This CDR3 is built from 17 residues. Here the CDR3 reads CASSDSPGAREGNEQFF. DNA of the CDR3: TGTGCCAGCAGTGATTCCCCTGGCGCCCGCGAGGGCAATGAGCAGTTCTTC.

This clone was seen once. This rearrangement joins TRBV30 to TRBJ1-1; D ambiguous. Germline CDR1 and CDR2: GTSNPN and SVGIG (reference sequence). There are 13 residues in the CDR3. V gave up 3 bases and J gave up 1 base, with 9 bases separating them. As DNA, the CDR3 is TGTGCCTGGAGGACAACTGGGAACACTGAAGCTTTCTTT. Amino acid sequence: CAWRTTGNTEAFF.

This chain joins TRBV19 and TRBJ2-2, with TRBD2 matching over 8 bases. Unmatched junction bases numbered 7, after V lost 10 bases and J lost 6 bases. The CDR3 runs 13 residues. CDR1 is LNHDA and CDR2 is SQIVND in the germline V gene (reference sequence). CDR3 loop: CATQREFPGELFF. As DNA, the CDR3 is TGTGCCACGCAGCGGGAGTTTCCCGGGGAGCTGTTTTTT.

The chain employs TRBV7-2 and TRBJ2-5, with 8 bases aligning to TRBD2. The length of the CDR3 is 17 residues. V lost 5 bases to trimming and J lost 1 base; unmatched junction nucleotides: 12. The germline V gene encodes CDR1 SGHTA and CDR2 FQGNSA. CDR3 sequence reads: CASSPRAAGAVQETQYF. The CDR3 DNA reads as TGTGCCAGCAGCCCGCGGGCAGCGGGGGCAGTCCAAGAGACCCAGTACTTC.

The rearrangement joins TRBV30 to TRBJ2-5, with no clear D. The CDR3 consists of 14 residues. V lost 0 bases and J lost 1, with 9 bases in between. Germline CDR1 and CDR2: GTSNPN and SVGIG (reference sequence). This chain's CDR3 is CAWSVLGSQETQYF. As DNA, the CDR3 is TGTGCCTGGAGTGTACTGGGCAGCCAAGAGACCCAGTACTTC.

The count of this clone is one. The chain uses TRBV11-2 and TRBJ2-7, with TRBD2 identical over 14 bases. This CDR3 spans 16 amino acids. The junction had 8 bases not matched to a gene; V was cut back by 5 bases and J by 5 bases. Germline V lookup: CDR1 SGHAT, CDR2 FQNNGV. CDR3 in amino acids: CASSTGTSGGPNEQYF. The CDR3 DNA sequence: TGTGCCAGCAGCACTGGGACTAGCGGGGGCCCGAACGAGCAGTACTTC.

This rearrangement joins TRBV19 to TRBJ1-1; 10 bases map to TRBD1. CDR1 is LNHDA, CDR2 SQIVND, per germline (reference sequence). V shed 7 bases, J shed 5 bases, and the junction held 4 bases outside the gene matches. The CDR3 is 13 residues long. The CDR3 spells CASTDRGRTEAFF. CDR3 bases: TGTGCCAGTACCGACAGGGGGCGGACTGAAGCTTTCTTT.

This rearrangement joins TRBV5-1 to TRBJ1-3, with a tentative D call TRBD1 (5 bases). V dropped 4 bases and J dropped 0 bases, with 17 bases sitting between them. This CDR3 is built from 17 residues. Germline V CDR1 and CDR2: SGHRS, YFSETQ. The CDR3 DNA reads as TGCGCCAGCAGCGAACCGACAGCTGAAAACTCTGGAAACACCATATATTTT. This gives the protein CASSEPTAENSGNTIYF. Full variable domain (rest looked up from reference TRBV5-1 and TRBJ1-3): KAGVTQTPRYLIKTRGQQVTLSCSPISGHRSVSWYQQTPGQGLQFLFEYFSETQRNKGNFPGRFSGRQFSNSRSEMNVSTLELGDSALYLCASSEPTAENSGNTIYFGEGSWLTVV.

As DNA, the CDR3 is TGTGCCGGGGGTGGAAACACCATATATTTT. Translation: CAGGGNTIYF. The rearrangement joins TRBV6-5 to TRBJ1-3, with D perhaps matching TRBD1 (5 bases). Looked up from germline, CDR1 is MNHEY and CDR2 is SVGAGI. V lost 11 bases and J 3 bases, leaving 5 bases between the germline ends. The CDR3 is 10 residues long.

The V gene is TRBV5-6, the J gene TRBJ1-2, with 7 bases aligning to TRBD1. Germline V gene sequence: CDR1 SGHDT, CDR2 YYEEEE. V shed 2 bases, J shed 7 bases, and the junction held 8 bases outside the gene matches. This CDR3 contains 14 residues. The CDR3, as DNA: TGTGCCAGCAGCTTTGGGCAGGGGGAAGGTGGCTACACCTTC. Protein: CASSFGQGEGGYTF.

The chain employs TRBV19 and TRBJ1-3; D not resolved. The germline CDR1 and CDR2 sequences are LNHDA and SQIVND (reference sequence). V was cut by 3 bases and J by 0 bases, with 12 bases left in between. This CDR3 comprises 16 residues. In DNA form, the CDR3 reads TGTGCCAGTAGTATCCTGCCGCAAAACTCTGGAAACACCATATATTTT. Amino acids: CASSILPQNSGNTIYF.

This clone was counted once. The rearrangement links TRBV14 to TRBJ1-5; D is undetermined. The CDR3 consists of 13 residues. The germline V gene encodes CDR1 SGHDN and CDR2 FVKESK. Between the trimmed V and J ends, which lost 1 base and 3 bases, there was a span of 4 bases. DNA for the CDR3: TGTGCCAGCAGCCAAGGCTACAATCAGCCCCAGCATTTT. Residues: CASSQGYNQPQHF.

The chain employs TRBV5-6 and TRBJ1-1; D is uncertain. CDR3 length: 13 residues. V shed 4 bases and J shed 0 bases, with 7 bases lying between them. Germline CDR1 SGHDT, CDR2 YYEEEE. CDR3 sequence (DNA): TGTGCCAGCAGCCCGGATATGAACACTGAAGCTTTCTTT. Residues: CASSPDMNTEAFF.